This T cell receptor (beta chain) originates from a study of shared clonotypes between healthy human individuals. Only in-frame clones appear in the TCRdb table, and some are missing; sequencing was by immunoSEQ multiplex PCR. This table holds around 2.3 million clones, approximately 96% found once. Germline-derived CDR1 and CDR2 are MNHNS and SASEGT. The ends were cut back, 4 bases at V and 3 bases at J, with 13 bases in the middle. This CDR3 spans 14 amino acids. Worth noting for this clone: What it recognizes is unknown.

General study findings and limits: The sampled material consisted only of blood, and tissue repertoires are likely to differ. It was the non-shared clonotypes that had lower generation probabilities than clonotypes shared by all four donors.

The chain recombines TRBV6-1 with TRBJ2-7; perhaps TRBD1 as D (5 bases). This receptor was taken from a man aged 18 to 29 in good health. The sequencing input was naive CD4+ T cells sorted from blood. This sample's subset: CD45RA+ positively selected. The CDR3 sequence is CASSATGDSYEQYF. For the CDR3, the DNA is TGTGCCAGCAGTGCTACTGGAGACAGCTACGAGCAGTACTTC.